This T cell receptor beta chain is from a study of T cell changes during pregnancy in multiple sclerosis. The CDR3 extends over 14 amino acids. V gave up 2 bases and J gave up 3 bases, with 8 bases separating them. The germline gives CDR1 MNHEY, CDR2 SMNVEV (reference sequence). Profiled with immunoSEQ multiplex PCR; TCRdb holds only in-frame clones, not every one. The repertoire has approximately 80,000 clones, approximately 94% of them found once; the top ten carry roughly 2.5%. Sequenced material: peripheral blood, taken in the third trimester of pregnancy. This receptor was taken from a female donor with multiple sclerosis, enrolled in a pregnancy study. The rearrangement uses TRBV27 and TRBJ2-1, with a possible D match to TRBD1 (5 bases). DNA of the CDR3: TGTGCCAGCAGTTTACAGGGAAACTACAATGAGCAGTTCTTC. This codes for CASSLQGNYNEQFF.